Reported below is one T cell receptor (beta chain). Blood collection times were about day -28 and days 30, 100, 180 posttransplant. The method was immunoSEQ multiplex PCR; TCRdb's version includes in-frame clones alone and lacks a portion of them. The data show approximately 14,000 clones, 85% to 90% seen once. These data are taken from a study of T cell clonotyping in hematopoietic cell transplantation. V lost 8 bases and J lost 6; bases outside the gene matches: 4. Germline V gene sequence: CDR1 SGHTA, CDR2 FQGTGA. The CDR3 consists of 13 residues. Sequencing used PBMCs, obtained 100 days after allogeneic stem cell transplant. The rearrangement joins TRBV7-3 to TRBJ1-6, with TRBD1 identical over 7 bases. The sequence was collected from a male patient in his 50s who had an allogeneic stem cell transplant from an unrelated donor, so T cells may come from the graft donor. Some clones in this sample may be carry-over from other donors' samples. CDR3 in amino acids: CASARQGNSPLHF. For the CDR3, the DNA is TGTGCCAGCGCTCGACAGGGTAATTCACCCCTCCACTTT.